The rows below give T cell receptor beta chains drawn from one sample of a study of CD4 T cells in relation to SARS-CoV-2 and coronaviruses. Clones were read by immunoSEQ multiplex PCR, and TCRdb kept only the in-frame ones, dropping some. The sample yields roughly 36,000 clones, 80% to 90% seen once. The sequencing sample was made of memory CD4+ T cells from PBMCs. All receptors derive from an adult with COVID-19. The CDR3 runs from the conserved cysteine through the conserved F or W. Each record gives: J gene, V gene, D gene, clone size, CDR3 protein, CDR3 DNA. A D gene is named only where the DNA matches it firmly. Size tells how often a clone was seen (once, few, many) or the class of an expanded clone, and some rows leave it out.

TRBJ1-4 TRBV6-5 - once CASSYQGLGNEKLFF TGTGCCAGCAGTTATCAGGGGCTGGGGAATGAAAAACTGTTTTTT
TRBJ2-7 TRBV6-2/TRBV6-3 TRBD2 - CASSRREGRYEQYF TGTGCCAGCAGTCGGCGGGAGGGTCGTTACGAGCAGTACTTC
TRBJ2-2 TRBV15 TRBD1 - CATSRWGPGGLTGELFF TGTGCCACCAGCAGATGGGGCCCAGGGGGCTTAACCGGGGAGCTGTTTTTT
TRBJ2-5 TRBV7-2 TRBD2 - CASSRTSGTRGGTQYF TGTGCCAGCAGCCGGACTAGCGGGACCCGGGGGGGGACCCAGTACTTC
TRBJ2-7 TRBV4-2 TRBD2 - CASSQVSGRTAIEQYF TGTGCCAGCAGCCAAGTTAGCGGGAGGACCGCTATCGAGCAGTACTTC
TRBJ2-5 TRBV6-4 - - CASKYGPLETQYF TGTGCCAGCAAATACGGGCCCCTGGAGACCCAGTACTTC
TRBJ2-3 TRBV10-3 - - CAITQGTSTDTQYF TGTGCCATCACACAAGGAACTAGCACAGATACGCAGTATTTT
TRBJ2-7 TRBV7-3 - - CASSPGASSYEQYF TGTGCCAGCAGCCCGGGGGCGTCTTCCTACGAGCAGTACTTC
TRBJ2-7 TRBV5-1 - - CASSPRAGGNEQYF TGCGCCAGCAGCCCCAGGGCAGGGGGGAACGAGCAGTACTTC
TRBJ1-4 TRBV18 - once CASSPPTVATNEKLFF TGTGCCAGCTCACCACCTACGGTAGCAACTAATGAAAAACTGTTTTTT
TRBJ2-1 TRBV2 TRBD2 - CASRALLAGVLF TGTGCCAGCAGGGCCCTACTAGCGGGAGTGCTCTTC
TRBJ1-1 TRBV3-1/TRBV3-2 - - CASSQVQANTEAFF TGTGCCAGCAGCCAAGTACAGGCGAACACTGAAGCTTTCTTT
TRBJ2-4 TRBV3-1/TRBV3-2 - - CASSSRPRIQYF TGTGCCAGCAGTTCCAGACCCAGAATTCAGTACTTC
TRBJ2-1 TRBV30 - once CAWSGMTSSYNEQFF TGTGCCTGGAGTGGGATGACCAGCTCCTACAATGAGCAGTTCTTC
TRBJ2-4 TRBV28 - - CASSLGGGLAKNIQYF TGTGCCAGCAGTTTAGGAGGTGGTCTAGCCAAAAACATTCAGTACTTC
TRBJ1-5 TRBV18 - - CASSQDGYSNQPQHF TGTGCCAGCTCACAGGACGGTTATAGCAATCAGCCCCAGCATTTT
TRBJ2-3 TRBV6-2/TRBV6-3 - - CASSYLIEEARNTDTQYF TGTGCCAGCAGTTACCTAATCGAGGAGGCAAGAAACACAGATACGCAGTATTTT
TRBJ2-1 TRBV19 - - CASSSASGRSYNEQFF TGTGCCAGTAGTTCTGCTTCGGGCCGATCCTACAATGAGCAGTTCTTC
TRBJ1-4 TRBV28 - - CASSRVSNEKLFF TGTGCCAGCTCCCGGGTTTCTAATGAAAAACTGTTTTTT
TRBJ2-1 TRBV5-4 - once CASSPAGASSSYNEQFF TGTGCCAGCAGCCCTGCGGGGGCTTCCAGCTCCTACAATGAGCAGTTCTTC
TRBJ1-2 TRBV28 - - CASSLGGKNGYTF TGTGCCAGCAGTTTGGGGGGAAAGAATGGCTACACCTTC
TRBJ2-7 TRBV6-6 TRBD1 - CASSRGTGGSYEQYF TGTGCCAGCAGTAGGGGGACAGGGGGTTCCTACGAGCAGTACTTC
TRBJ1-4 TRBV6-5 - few CASSYRAAVNEKLFF TGTGCCAGCAGTTACCGGGCAGCAGTCAATGAAAAACTGTTTTTT
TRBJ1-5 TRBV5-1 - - CASSLDGQPNQPQHF TGCGCCAGCAGCTTGGATGGCCAGCCCAATCAGCCCCAGCATTTT
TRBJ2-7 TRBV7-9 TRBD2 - CASSSQREATHEQYF TGTGCCAGCAGCTCCCAGCGGGAGGCCACCCACGAGCAGTACTTC